This TCR beta chain came from a study of identical twins. MiXCR was run by TCRdb on the 5' RACE reads, yielding one entry per CDR3 protein. The sample lists 240,000 or so distinct CDR3 sequences, roughly a tenth seen once, with about 9% in the top ten. In germline, CDR1 is SGHVS, CDR2 FQNEAQ. This CDR3 is built from 15 residues. V lost 5 bases and J lost 0, with 14 bases in between. The rearrangement uses TRBV7-8 and TRBJ2-7; tentative D call: TRBD1 (6 bases). Specimen: memory T cells sorted from blood. This TCR was recovered from a man between 50 and 59 years old in good health. The CDR3 spells CASSQIQGSSYEQYF. The CDR3 nucleotides read TGTGCCAGCAGCCAAATTCAGGGGAGCTCCTACGAGCAGTACTTC. Filled out from reference TRBV7-8 and TRBJ2-7, the complete variable domain reads GAGVSQSPRYKVAKRGQDVALRCDPISGHVSLFWYQQALGQGPEFLTYFQNEAQLDKSGLPSDRFFAERPEGSVSTLKIQRTQQEDSAVYLCASSQIQGSSYEQYFGPGTRLTVT.